Listed here are 4 T cell receptor beta chains from one sample, sequenced in a study of T cells after posttransplantation cyclophosphamide (TCRdb year 2016). Receptors were amplified or captured by the immunoSEQ multiplex PCR assay. The table comes from immuneACCESS by way of TCRdb, which keeps in-frame sequences with V and J called. Part of the clones is missing from these tables; in studies checked, under half for an unresolved V gene and the rest for unknown reasons. In this sample the table shows 8,500 to 13,000 clones, roughly 80% of which occur a single time. The top ten constitute under 5.5% of the sample. The label giving this sample's treatment or condition can be read as: high-dose cyclophosphamide on days +3 and +4 as single-agent GVHD prophylaxis. For conditioning, the PTCy patients got busulfan and fludarabine, then a related or unrelated marrow graft, followed by cyclophosphamide on days +3 and +4.

The sample here was PBMCs, taken after allogeneic stem cell transplant with posttransplant cyclophosphamide. Every receptor here comes from a female patient in her fifties who received an allogeneic stem cell transplant from a related donor, was CMV-positive, and had no GVHD. In patients who had a transplant, some T cells may come from the graft donor.

The CDR3 DNA follows: TGTGCCAGCAGTTACTCAGGCAACAGGGCCCCCAATGAGCAGTTCTTC. Translating gives CASSYSGNRAPNEQFF. This chain connects TRBV6-5 to TRBJ2-1; tentatively, D is TRBD1 (6 bases). V dropped 0 bases and J dropped 6 bases, with 15 bases sitting between them. The CDR3 has 16 amino acids. Per the germline V gene, CDR1 is MNHEY and CDR2 is SVGAGI.

V usage is TRBV4-1 and J usage is TRBJ2-3, with a weak D call TRBD2 (5 bases). The CDR3 is 13 residues long. Trimming left V 7 bases short and J 0 bases short, with 8 bases between. The germline gives CDR1 MGHRA, CDR2 YSYEKL. In nucleotides, the CDR3 is TGCGCCAGCATAGCGCCGAGCACAGATACGCAGTATTTT. Amino acids: CASIAPSTDTQYF.

V is TRBV5-1 and J is TRBJ2-7; tentatively, D is TRBD2 (5 bases). In germline, CDR1 is SGHRS, CDR2 YFSETQ. V gave up 4 bases and J gave up 4 bases, with 18 bases separating them. The CDR3 spans 15 residues. CDR3 amino acids: CASSTGLSQSYEQYF. The CDR3 DNA reads TGCGCCAGCAGCACCGGACTCTCTCAATCTTACGAGCAGTACTTC.

The chain couples TRBV30 to TRBJ2-7; the match to TRBD1 covers 10 bases. Looked up from germline, CDR1 is GTSNPN and CDR2 is SVGIG (reference sequence). V shed 1 base and J 4 bases; nucleotides not matched to a gene: 7. CDR3 size: 15 residues. The CDR3 loop reads CAWSAPTGGKYEQYF. As DNA, the CDR3 is TGTGCCTGGAGTGCCCCGACAGGGGGCAAGTACGAGCAGTACTTC.